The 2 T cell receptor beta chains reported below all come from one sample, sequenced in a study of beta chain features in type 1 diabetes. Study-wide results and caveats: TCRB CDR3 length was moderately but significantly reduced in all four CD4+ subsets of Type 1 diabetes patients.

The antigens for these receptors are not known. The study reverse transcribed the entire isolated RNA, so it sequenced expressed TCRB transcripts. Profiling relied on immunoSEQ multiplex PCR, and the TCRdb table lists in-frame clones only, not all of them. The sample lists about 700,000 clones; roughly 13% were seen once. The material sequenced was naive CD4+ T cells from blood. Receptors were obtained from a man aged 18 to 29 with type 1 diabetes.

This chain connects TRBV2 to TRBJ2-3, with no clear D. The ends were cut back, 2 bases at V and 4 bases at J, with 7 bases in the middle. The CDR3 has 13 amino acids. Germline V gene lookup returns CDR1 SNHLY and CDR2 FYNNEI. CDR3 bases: TGTGCCAGCAGTGAAATGTGGGCAGATACGCAGTATTTT. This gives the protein CASSEMWADTQYF.

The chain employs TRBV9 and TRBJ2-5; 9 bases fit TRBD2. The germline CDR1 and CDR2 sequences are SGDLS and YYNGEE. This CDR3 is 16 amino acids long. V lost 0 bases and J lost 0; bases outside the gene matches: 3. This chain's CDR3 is CASSVALAGNQETQYF. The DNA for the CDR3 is TGTGCCAGCAGCGTAGCTCTAGCGGGGAACCAAGAGACCCAGTACTTC.